The next 25 T cell receptor beta chains were all read from a single sample in a study of CD8+CD57+ T cells in acquired aplastic anemia. Genomic DNA provided the template from which TCR beta VDJ and CDR3 profiles were obtained. TCRdb fed the reads into MiXCR, producing one record per CDR3 protein. The profile shows about 190,000 distinct CDR3 sequences, 50% to 75% of them singletons. Sequencing was carried out using sorted CD4+, CD8+, or CD8+CD57+ T cells (not recorded which) from PBMCs. These receptors came from a human donor with severe aplastic anemia or a healthy control (not recorded which).

This chain joins TRBV6-5 and TRBJ2-5, with TRBD2 as a possible D gene (5 bases). The CDR3 covers 12 residues. Germline V lookup: CDR1 MNHEY, CDR2 SVGAGI. The V gene lost 9 bases and the J gene lost 4 bases, with 12 bases spanning the gap. The CDR3: CASGLLGETQYF. The CDR3 nucleotides read TGTGCCAGTGGACTCCTCGGAGAGACCCAGTACTTC.

This clonotype was seen many times. The J gene is TRBJ1-3, the V gene TRBV6-2 or TRBV6-3; D uncertain. V lost 9 bases to trimming and J lost 2 bases, with 11 bases between them. Germline-derived CDR1 and CDR2 are MNHEY and SVGEGT. The CDR3 is made up of 13 amino acids. The CDR3 spells CASPDPTGNTIYF. The CDR3 DNA is TGTGCCAGTCCTGATCCAACTGGAAACACCATATATTTT.

At least ten counts were recorded for this clonotype. The gene calls are TRBV13 and TRBJ2-7, with a tentative D call TRBD2 (7 bases). The V and J ends lost 3 bases and 3 bases respectively, with 12 bases between them. CDR1 and CDR2 from the germline V gene are PRHDT and FYEKMQ (reference sequence). This CDR3 has 14 residues. The CDR3 DNA reads as TGTGCCAGCAGCTTGGGGGGGCAAATCTACGAGCAGTACTTC. It codes for CASSLGGQIYEQYF.

CDR3 coding DNA: TGCGCCAGCAGCTCCGGACTAGCGGGAGGGAGGCACGGGGAGCTGTTTTTT. Encoded protein: CASSSGLAGGRHGELFF. This chain uses TRBV5-1 with TRBJ2-2, with 15 bases fitting TRBD2. Germline CDR1 reads SGHRS; CDR2 reads YFSETQ. This CDR3 has 17 residues. Losses at the gene ends were 3 bases for V and 7 bases for J; bases not matched to a gene: 7. The whole variable domain, filled in from reference TRBV5-1 and TRBJ2-2, reads KAGVTQTPRYLIKTRGQQVTLSCSPISGHRSVSWYQQTPGQGLQFLFEYFSETQRNKGNFPGRFSGRQFSNSRSEMNVSTLELGDSALYLCASSSGLAGGRHGELFFGEGSRLTVL.

This chain connects TRBV7-2 to TRBJ2-5; 13 bases match TRBD2. CDR1 is SGHTA and CDR2 is FQGNSA in the germline V gene. J was trimmed by 1 base and V by 3 bases; bases with no gene match: 11. The CDR3 is 19 amino acids. The CDR3 reads CASSFGVTSGGGAQETQYF. For the CDR3, the DNA is TGTGCCAGCAGCTTCGGGGTCACTAGCGGGGGGGGAGCCCAAGAGACCCAGTACTTC. The complete variable domain, with remaining parts taken from reference TRBV7-2 and TRBJ2-5, reads GAGVSQSPSNKVTEKGKDVELRCDPISGHTALYWYRQSLGQGLEFLIYFQGNSAPDKSGLPSDRFSAERTGGSVSTLTIQRTQQEDSAVYLCASSFGVTSGGGAQETQYFGPGTRLLVL.

This CDR3 is CASSPAPSNQPQHF. In DNA form, the CDR3 reads TGTGCCAGCAGCCCCGCACCAAGCAATCAGCCCCAGCATTTT. The V call is TRBV5-8, the J call TRBJ1-5, with D uncertain. Germline lookup yields CDR1 SGHTS and CDR2 YDEGEE. This CDR3 region has 14 residues. V lost 4 bases and J lost 1, with 9 bases in between.

The J gene is TRBJ2-3, the V gene TRBV20-1, with TRBD2 identical over 8 bases. The V and J ends lost 6 bases and 4 bases, in that order; junction bases with no gene match: 9. The CDR3 contains 14 residues. Germline CDR1 and CDR2: DFQATT and SNEGSKA (reference sequence). The CDR3 DNA follows: TGCAGTGCGCCGCGGGGGGCCGTGTCAGATACGCAGTATTTT. Translating gives CSAPRGAVSDTQYF.

A note on this clonotype: This clone may be a read error of a much larger clone one base away. The gene calls are TRBV6-6 and TRBJ1-1; D call uncertain. Germline V CDR1 and CDR2: MNHNY, SVGAGI (reference sequence). CDR3 length: 13 residues. The CDR3 spells CASREQPNTEALF. In DNA form, the CDR3 reads TGTGCCAGCAGAGAACAGCCGAACACTGAAGCTCTCTTT.

This chain uses TRBV20-1 with TRBJ1-4; no definite D call. Trimming left V 6 bases short and J 0 bases short, with 11 bases between. The CDR3 is 14 residues long. CDR1 DFQATT and CDR2 SNEGSKA come from the germline V gene (reference sequence). The CDR3 DNA reads TGCAGTGCCAGTCGATTATCAACTAATGAAAAACTGTTTTTT. Translation gives CSASRLSTNEKLFF.

V and J are TRBV7-9 and TRBJ2-3; tentative D call: TRBD2 (6 bases). Germline V CDR1 and CDR2: SEHNR, FQNEAQ (reference sequence). This CDR3 has 16 residues. With 0 bases removed from V and 6 bases from J, the gap between germline ends came to 16 bases. CDR3 coding DNA: TGTGCCAGCAGCTTAGCGGAGGGTACGGGGACGGATACGCAGTATTTT. Translating it yields CASSLAEGTGTDTQYF.

The rearrangement uses TRBV20-1 and TRBJ2-1; 8 positions agree with TRBD1. The CDR3 loop spans 19 amino acids. Germline CDR1 is DFQATT and CDR2 is SNEGSKA (reference sequence). V trimming: 1 base; J trimming: 5 bases; junction bases outside the gene matches: 19. The CDR3 region is CSARALPVGGTGAHNEQFF. CDR3 DNA sequence: TGCAGTGCTAGAGCCCTCCCGGTAGGTGGGACAGGTGCACACAATGAGCAGTTCTTC.

Many counts were recorded for this clonotype. This rearrangement joins TRBV5-1 to TRBJ2-7; D might be TRBD1 (6 bases). The germline V gene encodes CDR1 SGHRS and CDR2 YFSETQ. The CDR3 has 12 amino acids. V was cut by 3 bases and J by 5 bases, with 9 bases left in between. The chain's CDR3 is CASSSRTDEQYF. CDR3 in DNA: TGCGCCAGCAGCTCCCGGACAGACGAGCAGTACTTC.

This clonotype was seen only a few times. This sequence joins TRBV7-8 and TRBJ2-3; 10 nucleotides match TRBD2. The CDR3 runs to 18 residues. Looked up from germline, CDR1 is SGHVS and CDR2 is FQNEAQ. V shed 5 bases, J shed 14 bases, and the junction held 25 bases outside the gene matches. DNA of the CDR3: TGTGCCAGCAGCCCTATTCGACTAGCGGGTTACGGCACAGATATGGGGTATTTT. It translates to CASSPIRLAGYGTDMGYF.

V gene TRBV7-3 combines with J gene TRBJ2-3; TRBD2 aligns across 9 bases. The V gene's germline CDR1 is SGHTA and CDR2 FQGTGA. V lost 4 bases to trimming and J lost 1 base; unmatched junction nucleotides: 3. This CDR3 comprises 15 residues. Written as DNA, the CDR3 is TGTGCCAGCAGCTCTAGCGGGGCAGGCACAGATACGCAGTATTTT. Translation: CASSSSGAGTDTQYF.

The chain recombines TRBV29-1 with TRBJ2-7; 7 nucleotides align to TRBD1. The V gene's germline CDR1 is SQVTM and CDR2 ANQGSEA. J lost 3 bases, V lost 3 bases, and 8 bases had no gene match. The length of the CDR3 is 14 residues. The CDR3 DNA follows: TGCAGCGTTGAGGATTGGGGGACAGTCTACGAGCAGTACTTC. Translated: CSVEDWGTVYEQYF.

This clonotype was counted only a few times. The chain couples TRBV7-9 to TRBJ2-7, with 7 bases matching TRBD2. Germline V gene lookup returns CDR1 SEHNR and CDR2 FQNEAQ (reference sequence). Trimming took 3 bases from V and 5 from J; bases not matched to a gene: 10. The CDR3 is made up of 15 amino acids. The CDR3 loop reads CASSFSSGAPHEQYF. CDR3 coding DNA: TGTGCCAGCAGCTTTTCGAGCGGGGCGCCCCACGAGCAGTACTTC.

This chain joins TRBV19 and TRBJ1-2; D gene unclear. Germline loops: CDR1 LNHDA, CDR2 SQIVND (reference sequence). Trimming stripped 1 base from V and 9 bases from J, with 12 bases between. The CDR3 is 13 amino acids. The CDR3 is CASSIVEQTSYTF. CDR3 DNA: TGTGCCAGTAGTATAGTGGAACAAACGAGCTACACCTTC.

A few counts support this clonotype. The chain couples TRBV20-1 to TRBJ2-7, with TRBD2 identical over 7 bases. Germline V gives CDR1 DFQATT, CDR2 SNEGSKA (reference sequence). With 2 bases clipped from V and 2 bases from J, the junction kept 3 bases outside the gene matches. The CDR3 has 13 residues. CDR3 nucleotide sequence: TGCAGTGCTAGACCAGCGGGGACCTACGAGCAGTACTTC. This sequence encodes CSARPAGTYEQYF.

This chain connects TRBV7-9 to TRBJ2-7; D is perhaps TRBD1 (5 bases). The CDR3 spans 14 residues. Trimming stripped 5 bases from V and 2 bases from J, with 13 bases between. Germline V lookup: CDR1 SEHNR, CDR2 FQNEAQ (reference sequence). This chain's CDR3 is CASSQGARTYEQYF. In DNA form, the CDR3 reads TGTGCCAGCAGCCAAGGGGCTCGAACCTACGAGCAGTACTTC. The full variable domain, in which reference TRBV7-9 and TRBJ2-7 provide the parts outside the CDR3, is DTGVSQNPRHKITKRGQNVTFRCDPISEHNRLYWYRQTLGQGPEFLTYFQNEAQLEKSRLLSDRFSAERPKGSFSTLEIQRTEQGDSAMYLCASSQGARTYEQYFGPGTRLTVT.

This clonotype was counted a few times. The conserved phenylalanine or tryptophan is not found at the CDR3 terminus, so this likely reflects a read error. V and J are TRBV2 and TRBJ2-1; perhaps D is TRBD1 or TRBD2 (6 bases each). CDR3 length: 15 amino acids. In germline, CDR1 is SNHLY, CDR2 FYNNEI. V was shortened by 9 bases and J by 5 bases, with 20 bases between the two germline ends. The CDR3 protein is CARKRRGDPNNEQFL. CDR3 nucleotides: TGTGCCAGGAAACGGAGGGGGGACCCGAACAATGAGCAGTTCCTC.

The gene calls are TRBV7-3 and TRBJ2-5; D tentatively reads TRBD1 or TRBD2 (5 bases each). V was shortened by 5 bases and J by 1 base, with 14 bases between the two germline ends. The length of the CDR3 is 15 residues. From germline, CDR1 is SGHTA and CDR2 FQGTGA. The CDR3 spells CASSPGPGPQETQYF. Here the CDR3 DNA reads TGTGCCAGCAGCCCGGGACCCGGACCCCAAGAGACCCAGTACTTC.

A word on this clonotype: At one boundary the junction diverges from the germline segment, which might be a read error. This chain joins TRBV12-3 or TRBV12-4 and TRBJ1-5, with D maybe TRBD1 (5 bases). The CDR3 totals 15 residues. The CDR3 sequence: CASSLVQGGNQPQHF. The CDR3 region has the DNA TGTGCCAGCAGTTTAGTGCAGGGTGGGAATCAGCCGCAGCATTTT.

As concerns this clonotype: The junction differs from germline at one of its ends, possibly a read error. CDR3 loop: CAISALAGGGDTQYF. The CDR3 DNA reads TGTGCCATCAGTGCACTAGCGGGGGGTGGCGATACGCAGTATTTT. The chain joins TRBV6-1 to TRBJ2-3; 12 bases match TRBD2. The germline CDR1 and CDR2 sequences are MNHNS and SASEGT. This CDR3 spans 15 amino acids.

J is TRBJ1-1 and V is TRBV20-1, with D maybe TRBD1 (5 bases). The CDR3 has 16 residues. The germline gives CDR1 DFQATT, CDR2 SNEGSKA (reference sequence). With 3 bases removed from V and 4 bases from J, the gap between germline ends came to 21 bases. CDR3 DNA: TGCAGTGCTAGGAGTGCGTCGGCGGGGGGGATCACTGAAGCTTTCTTT. Translation: CSARSASAGGITEAFF.

A few counts support this clonotype. The V and J genes are TRBV29-1 and TRBJ2-7; TRBD1 is a possible D gene (6 bases). Germline V gene lookup returns CDR1 SQVTM and CDR2 ANQGSEA. The CDR3 has 11 residues. V lost 6 bases and J 7 bases, leaving 13 bases between the germline ends. CDR3 region: CSVGDIEEQYF. Here the CDR3 DNA reads TGCAGCGTCGGGGACATAGAGGAGCAGTACTTC.